The 21 T cell receptor beta chains below were found in one sample sequenced in a study of blood T cells in healthy people across ages. PCR was performed a second time for 7 to 11 cycles using a sample-barcoded 5' primer and a J-beta primer mix. MiXCR, applied by TCRdb to the 5' RACE reads, yields one record per CDR3 protein. The data hold 1.6 million or so distinct CDR3 sequences, with about 31% observed a single time. Sequencing input: blood. The receptors were sampled from a woman under 40 in good health.

This clonotype was recorded a few times. The V call is TRBV5-1, the J call TRBJ1-6; TRBD1 aligns across 7 bases. The CDR3 contains 16 residues. CDR1 is SGHRS, CDR2 YFSETQ, per germline. The V segment lost 0 bases and the J segment 7 bases; nucleotides outside the gene matches: 7. Written as DNA, the CDR3 is TGCGCCAGCAGCTTGGAAGCGACAGGGTTAAATTCACCCCTCCACTTT. Protein: CASSLEATGLNSPLHF.

The CDR3 spells CASSQDLFQPQHF. DNA for the CDR3: TGTGCCAGCAGCCAAGATTTATTCCAGCCCCAGCATTTT. The chain carries TRBV14 and TRBJ1-5; no clear D gene. In germline, CDR1 is SGHDN, CDR2 FVKESK. This CDR3 spans 13 amino acids. V was pared by 0 bases and J by 7 bases, with 7 bases between.

The J gene is TRBJ2-1, the V gene TRBV25-1, with 11 bases lining up with TRBD2. The CDR3 is made up of 16 amino acids. The ends lost 3 bases at V and 7 bases at J; junction bases unmatched: 8. The V gene's germline CDR1 is MGHDK and CDR2 SYGVNS. The CDR3 DNA reads TGTGCCAGCAGTGATCCGACTAGCGGGAATGCAAATGAGCAGTTCTTC. Translation gives CASSDPTSGNANEQFF.

J is TRBJ2-7 and V is TRBV10-3; no firm D call. From germline, CDR1 is ENHRY and CDR2 SYGVKD. The length of the CDR3 is 14 residues. V was trimmed by 0 bases and J by 5 bases, leaving 11 bases between them. Here the CDR3 reads CAISESVTPDEQYF. The CDR3 DNA reads TGTGCCATCAGTGAGTCAGTGACTCCAGACGAGCAGTACTTC.

There are a few counts of this clonotype. This chain uses TRBV9 with TRBJ2-3; D not resolved. CDR1 is SGDLS and CDR2 is YYNGEE in the germline V gene. This CDR3 is 14 amino acids long. The V end lost 0 bases, the J end lost 4 bases, and 9 bases lay between the germline ends. The CDR3 region has the DNA TGTGCCAGCAGCGTAGGCCCACCCCCAGATACGCAGTATTTT. Protein sequence: CASSVGPPPDTQYF.

This clonotype was counted between two and nine times. The chain combines TRBV20-1 with TRBJ2-1; D is unclear. Trimming took off 4 bases at V and 6 bases at J, with 13 bases between the two ends. This CDR3 region has 13 residues. CDR1 and CDR2 (germline): DFQATT, SNEGSKA (reference sequence). The chain's CDR3 is CSAKSPSSNEQFF. The DNA of the CDR3 is TGCAGTGCTAAGTCCCCCTCGAGCAATGAGCAGTTCTTC.

J is TRBJ2-5 and V is TRBV4-1; D is ambiguous. CDR3 size: 14 residues. V was cut by 4 bases and J by 2 bases, with 11 bases left in between. Germline V gives CDR1 MGHRA, CDR2 YSYEKL. The CDR3 coding sequence is TGCGCCAGCAGCCCCCAAGAAATTCAAGAGACCCAGTACTTC. Translated, it gives CASSPQEIQETQYF.

This clonotype came up once. J is TRBJ1-1 and V is TRBV6-6; no definite D call. V lost 3 bases and J lost 8, with 10 bases in between. The germline CDR1 and CDR2 sequences are MNHNY and SVGAGI (reference sequence). The CDR3 consists of 12 residues. CDR3 sequence reads: CASSYTGNEAFF. The CDR3 nucleotides read TGTGCCAGCAGTTATACGGGAAACGAAGCTTTCTTT.

This clonotype showed up just a few times. The chain combines TRBV6-1 with TRBJ2-2; 10 nucleotides agree with TRBD1. The CDR3 contains 16 residues. Trimming cost V 6 bases and J 6 bases; bases outside gene matches: 10. The germline V gene has CDR1 MNHNS and CDR2 SASEGT. Written as DNA, the CDR3 is TGTGCCAGCAGAGCCGGGACAGGGGTTGCAGCCGGGGAGCTGTTTTTT. Translation gives CASRAGTGVAAGELFF.

The V and J genes are TRBV19 and TRBJ2-7, with D maybe TRBD2 (6 bases). The CDR3 sequence is 14 residues long. Trimming pared 5 bases from V and 2 bases from J, leaving 13 bases between. Germline values: CDR1 LNHDA, CDR2 SQIVND (reference sequence). DNA of the CDR3: TGTGCCAGTAGTCTGATGTGGGAGGCCTACGAGCAGTACTTC. This gives the protein CASSLMWEAYEQYF.

The CDR3 region has the DNA TGTGCTAGTGGCGAAGGACAGGGTTATGAGCAGTTCTTC. It encodes CASGEGQGYEQFF. The rearrangement links TRBV12-5 to TRBJ2-1; 8 bases are shared with TRBD1. The germline gives CDR1 LGHNT, CDR2 FRNRAP. The CDR3 spans 13 residues. The junction had 6 bases not matched to a gene; V was cut back by 6 bases and J by 8 bases.

Only a few counts were recorded for this clonotype. The chain is built from TRBV20-1 and TRBJ1-5; no firm D call. With 0 bases removed from V and 0 bases from J, the gap between germline ends came to 18 bases. CDR1 and CDR2 from the germline V gene are DFQATT and SNEGSKA (reference sequence). CDR3 length: 18 amino acids. The CDR3 nucleotides read TGCAGTGCTAGAGAGGAGGGCAGCGCTTTTTATAGCAATCAGCCCCAGCATTTT. Its translation is CSAREEGSAFYSNQPQHF.

V is TRBV20-1 and J is TRBJ1-1, with a tentative D call TRBD1 (5 bases). V was trimmed by 3 bases and J by 4 bases, leaving 18 bases between them. Germline values: CDR1 DFQATT, CDR2 SNEGSKA (reference sequence). The CDR3 is 15 amino acids. The CDR3 region is CSARNRGFRGTEAFF. The CDR3 DNA follows: TGCAGTGCTAGGAATCGGGGCTTCCGGGGCACTGAAGCTTTCTTT.

This sequence joins TRBV9 and TRBJ1-1; 9 bases align to TRBD1. CDR1 is SGDLS and CDR2 is YYNGEE in the germline V gene. After removal of 3 bases from V and 6 bases from J, the junction contained 6 bases not matched to a gene. The CDR3 has 14 amino acids. Here the CDR3 reads CASSAVGQGPEAFF. The CDR3 nucleotides are TGTGCCAGCAGCGCGGTGGGACAGGGTCCTGAAGCTTTCTTT. Full variable domain (missing parts from reference TRBV9 and TRBJ1-1): DSGVTQTPKHLITATGQRVTLRCSPRSGDLSVYWYQQSLDQGLQFLIQYYNGEERAKGNILERFSAQQFPDLHSELNLSSLELGDSALYFCASSAVGQGPEAFFGQGTRLTVV.

CDR3 nucleotides: TGTGCCAGCATTATTTCTTTGGGACCGAGCTCCTACGAGCAGTACTTC. Encoded protein: CASIISLGPSSYEQYF. This chain links TRBV6-1 with TRBJ2-7, with D perhaps being TRBD1 or TRBD2 (5 bases each). The germline V gene encodes CDR1 MNHNS and CDR2 SASEGT. Trimming removed 7 bases at V and 0 bases at J, with 19 bases between. This CDR3 region has 16 residues.

The rearrangement links TRBV5-1 to TRBJ2-5; D is unclear. Germline values: CDR1 SGHRS, CDR2 YFSETQ. The CDR3 covers 15 residues. V was shortened by 6 bases and J by 1 base, with 16 bases between the two germline ends. In DNA, the CDR3 is TGCGCCAGCAAATCGAGTAGTAGTCTCCAAGAGACCCAGTACTTC. This translates into CASKSSSSLQETQYF.

The gene calls are TRBV13 and TRBJ1-2; 10 nucleotides agree with TRBD1. CDR1 and CDR2 from the germline V gene are PRHDT and FYEKMQ (reference sequence). The CDR3 sequence is 19 residues long. Unmatched junction bases numbered 14, after V lost 0 bases and J lost 4 bases. Here the CDR3 DNA reads TGTGCCAGCAGCTTAGGCCGTGAGACAGGGGGCCGTCGGCGCTATGGCTACACCTTC. Translated: CASSLGRETGGRRRYGYTF.

This clonotype has just a few counts. V is TRBV20-1 and J is TRBJ1-1, with no clear D. The ends were cut back, 1 base at V and 2 bases at J, with 11 bases in the middle. Germline lookup yields CDR1 DFQATT and CDR2 SNEGSKA (reference sequence). The CDR3 is 14 residues long. CDR3 amino acids: CSARASAANTEAFF. The CDR3 DNA reads as TGCAGTGCTAGAGCATCGGCAGCCAACACTGAAGCTTTCTTT.

Turning to this clonotype: A much larger clone sits a single nucleotide away, making a read error possible. CDR3 residues: CASRPGLAEKPQYF. The CDR3 coding sequence is TGTGCCAGCAGGCCGGGACTAGCGGAAAAACCCCAGTACTTC. The rearrangement uses TRBV13 and TRBJ2-7; 11 bases map to TRBD2. V was pared by 6 bases and J by 10 bases, with 11 bases of the junction left unmatched. This CDR3 is built from 14 residues. Germline V CDR1 and CDR2: PRHDT, FYEKMQ (reference sequence).

The V call is TRBV13, the J call TRBJ1-5; D uncertain. Trimming shortened V by 5 bases and J by 2 bases, and 10 bases separated the two germline ends. The CDR3 is 14 residues long. Germline V gene sequence: CDR1 PRHDT, CDR2 FYEKMQ (reference sequence). This CDR3 is CASSLRSGNQPQHF. CDR3 coding DNA: TGTGCCAGCAGCCTGAGGTCGGGCAATCAGCCCCAGCATTTT.

The V call is TRBV20-1, the J call TRBJ1-5; D gene uncertain. The CDR3 is made up of 15 amino acids. The germline V gene has CDR1 DFQATT and CDR2 SNEGSKA (reference sequence). V dropped 7 bases and J dropped 1 base, with 17 bases sitting between them. The CDR3 protein is CSVLGSGRSNQPQHF. CDR3 in DNA: TGCAGTGTTCTAGGGTCGGGCAGAAGCAATCAGCCCCAGCATTTT.